One and the same sample provided the 21 T cell receptor beta chains below, sequenced in a study of identical twins. TCRdb ran MiXCR on the 5' RACE reads and lists one entry per CDR3 protein. The sample records 150,000 or so distinct CDR3 sequences, under 4.5% being singletons. Source material: memory T cells sorted from blood. These receptors came from a man in his late teens or twenties in good health.

Ten or more counts support this clonotype. The CDR3 region is CASSVGSGPSSYEQYF. The CDR3 DNA sequence: TGTGCCAGCAGCGTAGGATCAGGGCCCAGCTCCTACGAGCAGTACTTC. The chain has TRBV9 and TRBJ2-7, with D perhaps TRBD1 (5 bases). This CDR3 spans 16 amino acids. Germline loops: CDR1 SGDLS, CDR2 YYNGEE. Trimming removed 0 bases at V and 0 bases at J, with 13 bases between.

This clonotype was seen repeatedly, ten times or more. The chain is built from TRBV7-9 and TRBJ1-1; 7 bases fit TRBD1. This CDR3 is 14 amino acids long. Germline CDR1 and CDR2: SEHNR and FQNEAQ (reference sequence). After removal of 7 bases from V and 0 bases from J, the junction contained 5 bases not matched to a gene. The CDR3 reads CASTRQGMNTEAFF. CDR3 bases: TGTGCCAGCACCAGACAGGGAATGAACACTGAAGCTTTCTTT.

This clonotype appeared a few times. The genes are TRBV7-6 and TRBJ2-1; TRBD2 aligns across 8 bases. The V segment lost 1 base and the J segment 9 bases; nucleotides outside the gene matches: 11. CDR1 is SGHVS, CDR2 FNYEAQ, per germline. This CDR3 is built from 16 residues. In DNA, the CDR3 is TGTGCCAGCAGCTTAGGTACTAGCGGAGGAGGGGGTGAGCAGTTCTTC. It encodes CASSLGTSGGGGEQFF.

This clonotype was counted many times. CDR3 bases: TGTGCCAGCAGTCGAAGGGGGCTGGTCACAGATACGCAGTATTTT. It yields the protein CASSRRGLVTDTQYF. The chain couples TRBV6-1 to TRBJ2-3; TRBD1 agrees at 7 bases. The CDR3 is 15 amino acids. V lost 5 bases to trimming and J lost 2 bases; unmatched junction nucleotides: 7. CDR1 MNHNS and CDR2 SASEGT come from the germline V gene.

This clonotype showed up many times. The V gene is TRBV4-3, the J gene TRBJ1-4, with 9 nucleotides matching TRBD1. In germline, CDR1 is LGHNA, CDR2 YSLEER. This CDR3 has 15 residues. V lost 0 bases, J lost 8 bases, and 4 bases stayed unmatched. The DNA of the CDR3 is TGCGCCAGCAGCCAAGACGCACAGGGGGCGGAAAAACTGTTTTTT. Protein: CASSQDAQGAEKLFF.

This clonotype has a count of ten or more. The chain joins TRBV6-1 to TRBJ2-1, with D possibly matching TRBD2 (6 bases). The V gene lost 0 bases and the J gene lost 7 bases, with 13 bases spanning the gap. The CDR3 spans 15 residues. CDR1 is MNHNS, CDR2 SASEGT, per germline. The CDR3 here is CASSEAGRLSNEQFF. The CDR3 DNA sequence: TGTGCCAGCAGTGAAGCAGGGAGGCTATCGAATGAGCAGTTCTTC.

This clonotype has a count of ten or more. The chain employs TRBV11-3 and TRBJ2-5; D is possibly TRBD1 (6 bases). The V gene lost 7 bases and the J gene lost 3 bases, with 12 bases spanning the gap. The germline V gene has CDR1 SGHNT and CDR2 YENEEA. The CDR3 runs 13 residues. CDR3 sequence reads: CASTGDGEETQYF. The CDR3 coding sequence is TGTGCCAGCACAGGGGATGGAGAAGAGACCCAGTACTTC.

The sample holds many counts of this clonotype. The chain uses TRBV7-8 and TRBJ2-2, with a tentative D call TRBD2 (5 bases). Germline CDR1 and CDR2: SGHVS and FQNEAQ. The CDR3 spans 14 residues. The ends were cut back, 1 base at V and 6 bases at J, with 9 bases in the middle. In DNA form, the CDR3 reads TGTGCCAGCAGCTTAGGCGTGGACTCCGGGGAGCTGTTTTTT. It encodes CASSLGVDSGELFF.

As concerns this clonotype: This could be a read error, since a much larger clone is one nucleotide away. The chain links TRBV7-2 to TRBJ2-7, with 7 bases that match TRBD2. Trimming took 1 base from V and 4 from J; bases not matched to a gene: 7. Germline V gene data show CDR1 as SGHTA and CDR2 as FQGNSA. This CDR3 is 15 amino acids long. CDR3 sequence: CASSLERDLVYEQYF. DNA for the CDR3: TGTGCCAGCAGCTTAGAGCGGGATTTGGTATACGAGCAGTACTTC.

This clonotype appeared many times. The genes are TRBV12-3 or TRBV12-4 and TRBJ1-5; D is undetermined. The CDR3 consists of 15 residues. The V and J ends lost 3 bases and 4 bases respectively, with 13 bases between them. The CDR3 nucleotides read TGTGCCAGCAGTTTGGGATTAGGCGAAAATCAGCCCCAGCATTTT. It translates to CASSLGLGENQPQHF.

The chain has TRBV15 and TRBJ2-1, with 7 bases identical to TRBD2. This CDR3 has 20 residues. The J segment lost 2 bases and the V segment lost 0 bases, leaving 16 bases of the junction unmatched. The germline V gene encodes CDR1 LNHNV and CDR2 YYDKDF (reference sequence). CDR3 amino acids: CATSRDPARPGRNPYNEQFF. The CDR3 DNA follows: TGTGCCACCAGCAGAGATCCCGCTCGTCCCGGGAGGAACCCCTACAATGAGCAGTTCTTC.

This clonotype has a count of ten or more. CDR3: CASRRVAGELFF. DNA of the CDR3: TGTGCCAGCAGGAGGGTGGCCGGGGAGCTGTTTTTT. V and J are TRBV12-3 or TRBV12-4 and TRBJ2-2; TRBD2 is a possible D gene (5 bases). CDR3 length: 12 residues. Trimming took off 6 bases at V and 6 bases at J, with 8 bases between the two ends.

This clonotype showed up many times. The rearrangement uses TRBV11-2 and TRBJ2-3; 10 bases agree with TRBD2. The germline V gene encodes CDR1 SGHAT and CDR2 FQNNGV. V lost 8 bases to trimming and J lost 4 bases; unmatched junction nucleotides: 3. There are 13 residues in the CDR3. The CDR3 is CASGSGGSDTQYF. The CDR3 bases are TGTGCCAGCGGTAGCGGGGGGTCAGATACGCAGTATTTT.

This clonotype was seen repeatedly, ten times or more. This chain links TRBV29-1 with TRBJ2-1, with D possibly matching TRBD2 (5 bases). The CDR3 extends over 15 amino acids. Germline CDR1 and CDR2: SQVTM and ANQGSEA. V was trimmed by 3 bases and J by 9 bases, leaving 21 bases between them. The CDR3 bases are TGCAGCGTTGAGCGGTACGGCAGGCCCCGGGGTGAGCAGTTCTTC. Encoded protein: CSVERYGRPRGEQFF.

There are many counts of this clonotype. The gene calls are TRBV6-5 and TRBJ2-1; 8 nucleotides agree with TRBD2. Germline V gives CDR1 MNHEY, CDR2 SVGAGI. This CDR3 has 18 residues. V trimming: 0 bases; J trimming: 7 bases; junction bases outside the gene matches: 14. The CDR3 spells CASSYSAGGYQPLNEQFF. CDR3 in DNA: TGTGCCAGCAGTTACTCTGCGGGAGGCTACCAACCCCTAAATGAGCAGTTCTTC.

This clonotype appeared many times. The V and J genes are TRBV11-2 and TRBJ1-2; D is unresolved. Trimming stripped 3 bases from V and 2 bases from J, with 10 bases between. This CDR3 region has 14 residues. The germline V gene has CDR1 SGHAT and CDR2 FQNNGV. The CDR3 loop reads CASSFTGRNYGYTF. CDR3 DNA sequence: TGTGCCAGCAGCTTTACCGGGAGAAACTATGGCTACACCTTC.

The table lists this clonotype with many counts. The chain links TRBV5-6 to TRBJ2-5, with D tentatively TRBD2 (5 bases). V lost 1 base to trimming and J lost 0 bases, with 13 bases between them. The germline V gene has CDR1 SGHDT and CDR2 YYEEEE. The CDR3 runs to 16 residues. Here the CDR3 DNA reads TGTGCCAGCAGCTTGTTGGCGGGCTTGTACCAAGAGACCCAGTACTTC. This sequence encodes CASSLLAGLYQETQYF.

This clonotype was detected ten times or more. The V gene is TRBV12-3 or TRBV12-4, the J gene TRBJ1-5; the D is unclear. Trimming took off 4 bases at V and 0 bases at J, with 13 bases between the two ends. The CDR3 has 16 residues. In nucleotides, the CDR3 is TGTGCCAGCAGTTCGGGCCAGCCTTCTAGCAATCAGCCCCAGCATTTT. Translating it yields CASSSGQPSSNQPQHF.

Ten or more counts support this clonotype. The rearrangement links TRBV6-1 to TRBJ2-6, with no clear D. From germline, CDR1 is MNHNS and CDR2 SASEGT. The CDR3 totals 15 residues. Trimming took 0 bases from V and 4 from J, leaving 7 bases between them. In DNA, the CDR3 is TGTGCCAGCAGTGAAGCAGGGTCGGGGGCCAACGTCCTGACTTTC. It specifies CASSEAGSGANVLTF.

This clonotype occurred a few times. The chain combines TRBV11-3 with TRBJ2-2, with 7 bases aligning to TRBD1. This CDR3 has 13 amino acids. V lost 11 bases and J lost 2; bases outside the gene matches: 5. The germline V gene has CDR1 SGHNT and CDR2 YENEEA. CDR3 protein: CALKGANTGELFF. CDR3 DNA sequence: TGTGCCTTGAAGGGGGCAAACACCGGGGAGCTGTTTTTT.

This chain connects TRBV27 to TRBJ2-7; D is undetermined. The CDR3 consists of 16 residues. Per germline, CDR1 MNHEY and CDR2 SMNVEV (reference sequence). Between the trimmed V and J ends, which lost 5 bases and 1 base, there was a span of 18 bases. The CDR3 loop reads CASSPRVGPPSYEQYV. The CDR3 DNA is TGTGCCAGCAGTCCCCGGGTCGGGCCCCCATCCTACGAGCAGTACGTC.